The 24 T cell receptor beta chains below all came from one sample that was sequenced in a study of blood T cell repertoires in COVID-19. TCRdb keeps only in-frame clones here, not all; method: immunoSEQ multiplex PCR. The sample records around 180,000 clones, approximately 87% being singletons. Sequencing was done on a sample of peripheral blood. The source is a man aged 35-49 years with active or convalescent COVID-19.

The V gene is TRBV7-2, the J gene TRBJ2-7; tentative D call: TRBD1 (5 bases). This CDR3 contains 14 residues. V was cut by 1 base and J by 3 bases, with 10 bases left in between. CDR1 SGHTA and CDR2 FQGNSA come from the germline V gene. The CDR3 DNA is TGTGCCAGCAGCTTAGGCGGCAGGGACTACGAGCAGTACTTC. This sequence encodes CASSLGGRDYEQYF.

The V gene is TRBV6-5, the J gene TRBJ2-4; a weak D match, TRBD2 (7 bases). V lost 0 bases and J 14 bases, leaving 17 bases between the germline ends. Germline V gene data show CDR1 as MNHEY and CDR2 as SVGAGI. CDR3 length equals 14 residues. DNA for the CDR3: TGTGCCAGCAGTTACTCAGGCGCCGGGGGGCCCGAGTACTTC. This encodes CASSYSGAGGPEYF.

This chain connects TRBV11-3 to TRBJ2-1; 7 bases map to TRBD1. V dropped 6 bases and J dropped 0; count of bases not matched to a gene: 11. CDR3 length equals 17 residues. The germline V gene encodes CDR1 SGHNT and CDR2 YENEEA. DNA for the CDR3: TGTGCCAGCAGTTACACTTTTACAGGGGACTCCTACAATGAGCAGTTCTTC. This codes for CASSYTFTGDSYNEQFF.

The rearrangement uses TRBV6-2 or TRBV6-3 and TRBJ2-7, with a possible D match to TRBD1 (5 bases). The CDR3 spans 15 residues. V was trimmed by 4 bases and J by 2 bases, leaving 15 bases between them. Germline assignment: CDR1 MNHEY and CDR2 SVGEGT. Here the CDR3 DNA reads TGTGCCAGCAGTTGGCCCCAGGGCACAACCTACGAGCAGTACTTC. It specifies CASSWPQGTTYEQYF.

The genes are TRBV15 and TRBJ1-2, with 9 positions matching TRBD1. V lost 4 bases, J lost 4 bases, and 7 bases stayed unmatched. Germline lookup yields CDR1 LNHNV and CDR2 YYDKDF (reference sequence). The CDR3 spans 15 residues. CDR3 DNA sequence: TGTGCCACCAGCAAAGGGACAGGGCCGATCTATGGCTACACCTTC. Translating gives CATSKGTGPIYGYTF.

The chain recombines TRBV19 with TRBJ1-5, with TRBD1 matching over 9 bases. V lost 7 bases and J lost 8; bases outside the gene matches: 9. Germline CDR1 reads LNHDA; CDR2 reads SQIVND (reference sequence). The CDR3 sequence is 14 residues long. CDR3 sequence: CASKTRTGVEPQHF. CDR3 bases: TGTGCCAGTAAGACCAGGACAGGGGTAGAGCCCCAGCATTTT.

The chain combines TRBV5-1 with TRBJ2-2, with D perhaps matching TRBD1 (6 bases). The V gene lost 3 bases and the J gene lost 2 bases, with 11 bases spanning the gap. Germline V gene data show CDR1 as SGHRS and CDR2 as YFSETQ. There are 15 residues in the CDR3. This CDR3 is CASSSGTTNTGELFF. In nucleotides, the CDR3 is TGCGCCAGCAGCTCCGGGACAACAAACACCGGGGAGCTGTTTTTT.

This chain uses TRBV30 with TRBJ2-7; possible D gene TRBD2, 6 bases. Germline V gene lookup returns CDR1 GTSNPN and CDR2 SVGIG (reference sequence). V lost 0 bases and J 5 bases, leaving 17 bases between the germline ends. The CDR3 is 15 residues long. The CDR3 protein is CAWSVPGTARHEQYF. The CDR3 bases are TGTGCCTGGAGTGTTCCCGGGACTGCAAGACACGAGCAGTACTTC.

This chain uses TRBV27 with TRBJ2-1; no definite D call. The CDR3 runs 14 residues. Germline V gene data show CDR1 as MNHEY and CDR2 as SMNVEV (reference sequence). V was shortened by 5 bases and J by 6 bases, with 14 bases between the two germline ends. The CDR3 nucleotides read TGTGCCAGCAGTATTAGTGCATTTAGCAATGAGCAGTTCTTC. Amino acids: CASSISAFSNEQFF.

V is TRBV6-5 and J is TRBJ1-5; 7 bases align to TRBD1. Germline CDR1 is MNHEY and CDR2 is SVGAGI. Trimming removed 6 bases from V and 0 bases from J; junction bases left unmatched: 5. This CDR3 has 15 amino acids. The CDR3 loop reads CASRTTGASNQPQHF. CDR3 nucleotides: TGTGCCAGCAGAACCACAGGGGCTAGCAATCAGCCCCAGCATTTT.

This chain connects TRBV15 to TRBJ2-7; D may be TRBD1 (5 bases). V was clipped by 0 bases and J by 6 bases, with 15 bases between them. CDR3 size: 15 residues. Germline assignment: CDR1 LNHNV and CDR2 YYDKDF (reference sequence). The CDR3 sequence is CATSRDWSGKAEQYF. CDR3 nucleotide sequence: TGTGCCACCAGCAGAGATTGGTCAGGGAAGGCCGAGCAGTACTTC.

This clone was picked up a small number of times. The chain couples TRBV19 to TRBJ1-1, with D perhaps TRBD1 (6 bases). Germline values: CDR1 LNHDA, CDR2 SQIVND (reference sequence). The CDR3 totals 16 residues. Trimming left V 4 bases short and J 3 bases short, with 18 bases between. CDR3 sequence (DNA): TGTGCCAGTAGTACCCAAAAACAGGGAAAAGACACTGAAGCTTTCTTT. Its translation is CASSTQKQGKDTEAFF.

This sequence joins TRBV7-9 and TRBJ2-7, with 9 bases aligning to TRBD2. Trimming cost V 1 base and J 5 bases; bases outside gene matches: 6. The CDR3 loop spans 15 amino acids. CDR1 is SEHNR, CDR2 FQNEAQ, per germline (reference sequence). The CDR3 protein is CASSLDPSGTHEQYF. The CDR3 bases are TGTGCCAGCAGCTTAGACCCTAGCGGGACGCACGAGCAGTACTTC.

The chain has TRBV2 and TRBJ2-2; 11 bases are shared with TRBD2. CDR1 and CDR2 (germline): SNHLY, FYNNEI. CDR3 length equals 15 residues. With 5 bases clipped from V and 5 bases from J, the junction kept 4 bases outside the gene matches. CDR3 coding DNA: TGTGCCAGCAGTTTAGCGGGGGGGCGGACCGGGGAGCTGTTTTTT. It encodes CASSLAGGRTGELFF. Using reference TRBV2 and TRBJ2-2 for the parts outside the CDR3, the full variable domain is EPEVTQTPSHQVTQMGQEVILRCVPISNHLYFYWYRQILGQKVEFLVSFYNNEISEKSEIFDDQFSVERPDGSNFTLKIRSTKLEDSAMYFCASSLAGGRTGELFFGEGSRLTVL.

This clone occurred a few times. The chain combines TRBV19 with TRBJ2-2; D not certain. The ends were cut back, 4 bases at V and 3 bases at J, with 15 bases in the middle. CDR1 and CDR2 (germline): LNHDA, SQIVND (reference sequence). The CDR3 runs 16 residues. The CDR3 DNA sequence: TGTGCCAGTAGTACCAGAGGTAACTCCTACACCGGGGAGCTGTTTTTT. It codes for CASSTRGNSYTGELFF.

This chain joins TRBV19 and TRBJ2-7; 8 nucleotides line up with TRBD1. In germline, CDR1 is LNHDA, CDR2 SQIVND (reference sequence). J was trimmed by 1 base and V by 5 bases; bases with no gene match: 7. The CDR3 spans 15 residues. The CDR3 loop is CASSARGRGSYEQYF. The DNA of the CDR3 is TGTGCCAGTAGTGCCAGGGGGCGGGGATCCTACGAGCAGTACTTC.

V usage is TRBV6-6 and J usage is TRBJ1-3; D unresolved. This CDR3 is built from 12 residues. The germline V and J ends were trimmed by 5 bases and 9 bases, with 11 bases remaining between them. Per germline, CDR1 MNHNY and CDR2 SVGAGI (reference sequence). The CDR3 protein is CASSPDGATIYF. In DNA, the CDR3 is TGTGCCAGCAGTCCCGATGGAGCCACCATATATTTT.

The genes are TRBV24-1 and TRBJ2-5; 8 positions agree with TRBD2. CDR3 length: 17 residues. Germline assignment: CDR1 KGHDR and CDR2 SFDVKD. The junction had 17 bases not matched to a gene; V was cut back by 11 bases and J by 1 base. The DNA of the CDR3 is TGTGCCATTGGGACTAGTCTAGCCCATTCCCTCCAAGAGACCCAGTACTTC. Amino acids: CAIGTSLAHSLQETQYF.

This clone is a singleton in its sample. V and J are TRBV5-6 and TRBJ1-1; D not resolved. Trimming removed 5 bases from V and 0 bases from J, with 11 bases in between. This CDR3 has 14 residues. Germline V gene sequence: CDR1 SGHDT, CDR2 YYEEEE. The CDR3 spells CASRVGSMNTEAFF. DNA of the CDR3: TGTGCCAGCAGGGTGGGGAGCATGAACACTGAAGCTTTCTTT.

The V call is TRBV27, the J call TRBJ1-1; D gene ambiguous. Germline assignment: CDR1 MNHEY and CDR2 SMNVEV (reference sequence). Trimming removed 0 bases from V and 11 bases from J, with 13 bases in between. CDR3 size: 13 residues. CDR3 amino acids: CASSLSGISVAFF. The CDR3 region has the DNA TGTGCCAGCAGTTTATCGGGCATCTCGGTTGCTTTCTTT.

The V and J genes are TRBV19 and TRBJ1-2; 10 nucleotides agree with TRBD1. In germline, CDR1 is LNHDA, CDR2 SQIVND (reference sequence). The CDR3 runs to 14 residues. V shed 5 bases, J shed 2 bases, and the junction held 2 bases outside the gene matches. CDR3 in amino acids: CASSLTGGNYGYTF. The CDR3 DNA reads TGTGCCAGTAGTCTGACAGGGGGCAACTATGGCTACACCTTC.

This clone was observed a handful of times. The chain couples TRBV18 to TRBJ2-4, with D maybe TRBD1 (5 bases). The CDR3 extends over 15 amino acids. Germline CDR1 KGHSH, CDR2 LQKENI. V lost 1 base and J lost 8, with 15 bases in between. This CDR3 reads CASSPQGSPVDIQYF. The CDR3 DNA is TGTGCCAGCTCACCACAGGGGTCCCCGGTGGACATTCAGTACTTC.

The chain is built from TRBV11-2 and TRBJ2-1; 12 bases are a match to TRBD1. The CDR3 length is 15 residues. The V gene's germline CDR1 is SGHAT and CDR2 FQNNGV. Unmatched junction bases numbered 5, after V lost 5 bases and J lost 6 bases. The CDR3 DNA follows: TGTGCCAGCAGCCCGGGACAGGGGGCGATCAATGAGCAGTTCTTC. This gives the protein CASSPGQGAINEQFF.

The table lists this clone with a few counts. J is TRBJ2-2 and V is TRBV2, with D maybe TRBD2 (6 bases). Germline V gene data show CDR1 as SNHLY and CDR2 as FYNNEI. V was pared by 7 bases and J by 6 bases, with 21 bases between. The CDR3 runs to 16 residues. Written as DNA, the CDR3 is TGTGCCAGCATGCGAACGCTACGACTAGACCCCGGGGAGCTGTTTTTT. This translates into CASMRTLRLDPGELFF.